This T cell receptor (beta chain) was profiled in a study of OX40 agonist ivuxolimab in advanced cancers. Regarding the study in general: The costimulatory receptor OX40 (CD134) was targeted by ivuxolimab, a fully human IgG2 agonistic monoclonal antibody. The paper covers the monotherapy dose-escalation part of the phase I ivuxolimab trial, which included N of about 50 patients. The purpose of peripheral TCRbeta sequencing was to test whether ivuxolimab changed TCR sequence diversity and led to clonal T-cell expansion. In the dose-escalation cohort, 65% to 90% of patients were male, and the mean age was approximately 60 years, with a range of roughly 23 to 85. Prior anti-PD-1, anti-PD-L1 or anti-CTLA-4 therapy was permitted, and 30% to 45% of dose-escalation patients had received checkpoint inhibitors. Intravenous ivuxolimab was administered to patients every 2 weeks at six dose levels: 0.01, 0.1, 0.3, 1.5, 3 and 10 mg/kg. Of the approximately 53 patients in dose escalation, around 20 had hepatocellular carcinoma, approximately 15 had melanoma, 9 had renal cell carcinoma and 9 had head and neck cancer. Partial responses occurred in three dose-escalation patients, of whom one had hepatocellular carcinoma and two had cutaneous melanoma. What the research found in general, with its limitations: In the 0.1-3.0 mg/kg groups, partial responders were among the patients with the lowest normalized peripheral clonal expansion, particularly in CD8+ T cells. At doses from 0.1 to 3.0 mg/kg, clonal expansion was seen in both CD4+ and CD8+ blood T cells between baseline and week 6. The antigen specificity of the peripheral T cells that underwent clonal expansion was not determined. Low levels of normalized T-cell clonal expansion were also seen in some patients who did not respond. On average, CD8+ T cells showed more expanded clones than CD4+ T cells after ivuxolimab.

For sequencing of the TCRbeta CDR3 region, genomic DNA was extracted from the sorted cells. TCRbeta CDR3 regions were sequenced using the immunoSEQ Assay. TCRdb carries this immuneACCESS record with in-frame sequences only. Its versions omit some clonotypes, under half of them owing to an unresolved V gene in the studies checked, with the rest unexplained. For this sample the table gives 95,000 to 150,000 clones, of which around 95% were detected only once. Clones ranked in the top ten supply approximately 0.15% of the sample. The CDR3 measures 14 amino acids from cysteine to phenylalanine. Here the CDR3 DNA is all that survives: 42 bases in frame from base 1. Trimming accounts for 2 bases at V and 6 bases at J, while the number of junction bases matched to no gene is 4. For CDR1 and CDR2, the germline V gene (reference sequence) lists MNHNY and SVGAGI. Concerning this clone: Its antigen is not yet known. No base quality information exists; no much larger clone differs at one position.

The trial excluded patients who had a history of autoimmune disease or were on systemic immunosuppression. In every dose cohort, peripheral blood was drawn for TCR sequencing at baseline, cycle 4 day 1, and cycle 7 day 1. The samples were taken from a phase I, first-in-human, multicenter, open-label dose-escalation trial of ivuxolimab. Adults with locally advanced or metastatic melanoma, renal cell, hepatocellular, or head and neck squamous cell carcinoma were enrolled in the trial. Before TCR sequencing, CD4+ T cells and CD8+ T cells from peripheral blood were sorted into separate populations. The material was CD4+ or CD8+ T cells sorted from blood, obtained in a trial of the OX40 agonist ivuxolimab. The rearrangement combines TRBV6-6 with TRBJ2-1; 7 nucleotides in the junction match TRBD1. This TCR was sampled from an adult with an advanced solid tumor such as melanoma, head and neck, liver or kidney cancer. The base sequence is TGTGCCAGCAGTTACAGACAGGGAATCAATGAGCAGTTCTTC. Its translation reads: CASSYRQGINEQFF.